Listed below are T cell receptor beta chains from one sample, sequenced in a study of T cell responses to AZD1222 COVID-19 vaccine. Only in-frame clones appear in the TCRdb table, and some are missing; sequencing was by immunoSEQ multiplex PCR. The profile covers about 190,000 clones, with approximately 94% appearing a single time and approximately 9.6% taken by the ten largest. The sample in question was peripheral blood, obtained on day 0 of AZD1222 vaccination. These TCRs come from an adult in good health. Both conserved end residues are trimmed from each CDR3. Each record gives: clone size, CDR3 length, V gene, J gene, CDR3 protein. Clone size is not always given. Where it is, it says once, few, many or a class for expanded clones.

clone size: -; CDR3 length: 15; V gene: TRBV27; J gene: TRBJ1-2; CDR3 protein: ASSLSPGGIWGYGYT
clone size: -; CDR3 length: 12; V gene: TRBV11-2; J gene: TRBJ2-3; CDR3 protein: ASSLTGDTDTQY
clone size: -; CDR3 length: 15; V gene: TRBV28; J gene: TRBJ2-3; CDR3 protein: ASSPWDRGAITDTQY
clone size: -; CDR3 length: 12; V gene: TRBV4-1; J gene: TRBJ2-2; CDR3 protein: ASSQGLDTGELF
clone size: -; CDR3 length: 15; V gene: TRBV7-8; J gene: TRBJ1-6; CDR3 protein: ASSLRNPGGIGPPLH
clone size: -; CDR3 length: 14; V gene: TRBV30; J gene: TRBJ2-7; CDR3 protein: AWSVSPRDRQFEQY
clone size: -; CDR3 length: 13; V gene: TRBV6-5; J gene: TRBJ2-2; CDR3 protein: ASRAGTGISGELF
clone size: -; CDR3 length: 11; V gene: TRBV29-1; J gene: TRBJ2-3; CDR3 protein: SVETGSTDTQY
clone size: -; CDR3 length: 12; V gene: TRBV7-9; J gene: TRBJ1-1; CDR3 protein: ASSLTGVNTEAF
clone size: -; CDR3 length: 13; V gene: TRBV28; J gene: TRBJ1-5; CDR3 protein: ATTPSVNSNQPQH
clone size: -; CDR3 length: 13; V gene: TRBV6-5; J gene: TRBJ1-1; CDR3 protein: ASSPTHLQSTEAF
clone size: once; CDR3 length: 11; V gene: TRBV7-8; J gene: TRBJ1-2; CDR3 protein: ASSLGQSYGYT
clone size: -; CDR3 length: 11; V gene: TRBV27; J gene: TRBJ2-4; CDR3 protein: ASSGGQLNIQY
clone size: -; CDR3 length: 12; V gene: TRBV3-1/TRBV3-2; J gene: TRBJ2-3; CDR3 protein: ASSQGRSTDTQY
clone size: -; CDR3 length: 12; V gene: TRBV29-1; J gene: TRBJ2-3; CDR3 protein: SATRQGRTDTQY
clone size: -; CDR3 length: 12; V gene: TRBV4-3; J gene: TRBJ1-1; CDR3 protein: ASSQDGRATEAF
clone size: -; CDR3 length: 11; V gene: TRBV21-1; J gene: TRBJ2-1; CDR3 protein: ASSPPPCNEQF
clone size: -; CDR3 length: 14; V gene: TRBV29-1; J gene: TRBJ2-3; CDR3 protein: SALTRAGEGTDTQY
clone size: -; CDR3 length: 10; V gene: TRBV24-1; J gene: TRBJ2-4; CDR3 protein: ATSDFGDIQY
clone size: -; CDR3 length: 12; V gene: TRBV11-2; J gene: TRBJ2-3; CDR3 protein: ASSPGTQARTQY
clone size: -; CDR3 length: 10; V gene: TRBV12-3/TRBV12-4; J gene: TRBJ2-1; CDR3 protein: ASSNAGNEQF
clone size: -; CDR3 length: 12; V gene: TRBV6-5; J gene: TRBJ2-4; CDR3 protein: ASRSMLAKNIQY
clone size: -; CDR3 length: 9; V gene: TRBV14; J gene: TRBJ1-1; CDR3 protein: ASSENTEAF
clone size: -; CDR3 length: 12; V gene: TRBV9; J gene: TRBJ1-6; CDR3 protein: ASSLTGFNSPLH
clone size: -; CDR3 length: 15; V gene: TRBV28; J gene: TRBJ1-5; CDR3 protein: ASSPDTSLYSNQPQH
clone size: -; CDR3 length: 9; V gene: TRBV27; J gene: TRBJ2-7; CDR3 protein: ASKGYYEQY
clone size: -; CDR3 length: 13; V gene: TRBV15; J gene: TRBJ2-2; CDR3 protein: ATSKGLADTGELF
clone size: -; CDR3 length: 12; V gene: TRBV5-5; J gene: TRBJ1-1; CDR3 protein: ASSPGPVNTEAF
clone size: -; CDR3 length: 11; V gene: TRBV29-1; J gene: TRBJ1-1; CDR3 protein: SVALRQGHEAF
clone size: -; CDR3 length: 14; V gene: TRBV3-1/TRBV3-2; J gene: TRBJ1-1; CDR3 protein: ASSQVLTGENTEAF
clone size: -; CDR3 length: 13; V gene: TRBV5-1; J gene: TRBJ2-1; CDR3 protein: ASRIAESSYNEQF
clone size: few; CDR3 length: 13; V gene: TRBV27; J gene: TRBJ1-3; CDR3 protein: ASSLRTGVGNTIY